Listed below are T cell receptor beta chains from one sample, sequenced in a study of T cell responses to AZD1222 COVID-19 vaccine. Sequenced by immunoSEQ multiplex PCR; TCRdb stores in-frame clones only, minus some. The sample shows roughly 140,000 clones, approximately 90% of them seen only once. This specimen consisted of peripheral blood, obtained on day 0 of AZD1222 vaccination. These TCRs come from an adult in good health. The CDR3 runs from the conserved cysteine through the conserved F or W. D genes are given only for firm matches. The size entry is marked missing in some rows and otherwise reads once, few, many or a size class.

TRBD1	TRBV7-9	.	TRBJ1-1	CASSSTPVGQAEAFF	TGTGCCAGCAGCTCTACGCCAGTGGGACAGGCTGAAGCTTTCTTT
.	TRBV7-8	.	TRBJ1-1	CASSPQGQDTEAFF	TGTGCCAGCAGCCCCCAGGGGCAAGACACTGAAGCTTTCTTT
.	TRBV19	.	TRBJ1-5	CASTQGDSNQPQHF	TGTGCCAGTACTCAGGGAGATAGCAATCAGCCCCAGCATTTT
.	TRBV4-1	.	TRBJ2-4	CASSQGPASEAQDIQYF	TGCGCCAGCAGCCAAGGCCCGGCAAGTGAGGCGCAGGACATTCAGTACTTC
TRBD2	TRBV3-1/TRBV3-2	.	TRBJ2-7	CASSQDYQVGRESYEQYF	TGTGCCAGCAGCCAAGATTACCAGGTAGGGCGGGAGAGCTACGAGCAGTACTTC
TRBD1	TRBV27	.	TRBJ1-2	CASSYQGAKGGYTF	TGTGCCAGCAGTTATCAGGGGGCGAAGGGTGGCTACACCTTC
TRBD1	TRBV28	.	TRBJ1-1	CASSLGQGGAFF	TGTGCCAGCAGTCTCGGACAGGGGGGAGCTTTCTTT
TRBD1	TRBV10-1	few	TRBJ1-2	CASETNSRDRKDGYTF	TGCGCCAGCGAAACCAACTCCCGGGACAGAAAGGATGGCTACACCTTC
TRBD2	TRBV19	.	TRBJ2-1	CASSSLSGGAYNEQFF	TGTGCCAGTAGTAGCCTTAGCGGGGGGGCCTACAATGAGCAGTTCTTC
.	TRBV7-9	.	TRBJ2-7	CASSPDRDEQYF	TGTGCCAGCAGCCCGGACAGAGATGAGCAGTACTTC
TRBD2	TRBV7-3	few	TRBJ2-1	CASSKSGTKYNEQFF	TGTGCCAGCAGCAAGAGCGGGACTAAATACAATGAGCAGTTCTTC
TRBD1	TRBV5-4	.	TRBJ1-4	CASSRGQGSEKLFF	TGTGCCAGCAGCCGAGGACAGGGGAGTGAAAAACTGTTTTTT
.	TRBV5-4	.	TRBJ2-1	CASSLSGWNEQFF	TGTGCCAGCAGTTTAAGCGGTTGGAATGAGCAGTTCTTC
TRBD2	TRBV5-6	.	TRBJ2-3	CASSLASGISTDTQYF	TGTGCCAGCAGCTTGGCCAGCGGGATTAGCACAGATACGCAGTATTTT
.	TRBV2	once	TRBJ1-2	CASRGKGDPYGYTF	TGTGCCAGCAGGGGGAAGGGGGATCCATATGGCTACACCTTC
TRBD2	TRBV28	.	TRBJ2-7	CASRVELAGLYEQYF	TGTGCCAGCAGGGTGGAGCTAGCGGGATTATACGAGCAGTACTTC
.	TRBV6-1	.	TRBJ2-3	CASSDKFRFTDTQYF	TGTGCCAGCAGTGACAAGTTCAGGTTCACAGATACGCAGTATTTT
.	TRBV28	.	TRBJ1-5	CASRYQGSGGNQPQHF	TGTGCCAGCAGATACCAGGGGAGTGGGGGCAATCAGCCCCAGCATTTT
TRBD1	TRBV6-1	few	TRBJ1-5	CASSELTGGGNQPQHF	TGTGCCAGCAGTGAGCTCACAGGGGGCGGAAATCAGCCCCAGCATTTT
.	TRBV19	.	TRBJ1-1	CASSSRRYTEAFF	TGTGCCAGTAGTAGCAGACGGTACACTGAAGCTTTCTTT
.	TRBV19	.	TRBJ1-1	CASSWGATEAFF	TGTGCCAGTAGTTGGGGGGCCACTGAAGCTTTCTTT
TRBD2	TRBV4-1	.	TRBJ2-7	CASSPSGAFYEQYF	TGCGCCAGCAGCCCTAGCGGGGCCTTCTACGAGCAGTACTTC
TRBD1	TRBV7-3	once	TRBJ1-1	CASSHRGGLNTEAFF	TGTGCCAGCAGCCACAGGGGGGGCCTGAACACTGAAGCTTTCTTT
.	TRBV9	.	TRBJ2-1	CASSHRGGLNEQFF	TGTGCCAGCAGTCATAGGGGTGGGCTCAATGAGCAGTTCTTC
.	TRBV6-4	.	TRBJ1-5	CASSDSPNQPQHF	TGTGCCAGCAGTGACTCTCCTAATCAGCCCCAGCATTTT
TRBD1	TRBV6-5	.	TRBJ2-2	CASSWETGDTGELFF	TGTGCCAGCAGTTGGGAGACAGGGGACACCGGGGAGCTGTTTTTT
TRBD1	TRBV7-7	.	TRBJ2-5	CASSLTTGWDEETQYF	TGTGCTAGCAGCTTAACGACAGGGTGGGATGAAGAGACCCAGTACTTC
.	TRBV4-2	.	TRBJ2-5	CASGGSFVGETQYF	TGTGCCAGCGGTGGAAGTTTTGTGGGAGAGACCCAGTACTTC
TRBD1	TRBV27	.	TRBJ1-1	CASGPSTGGYLNTEAFF	TGTGCCAGCGGTCCGTCAACAGGGGGCTACCTGAACACTGAAGCTTTCTTT
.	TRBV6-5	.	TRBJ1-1	CASSPPGTDQAFF	TGTGCCAGCAGCCCGCCCGGCACAGACCAAGCTTTCTTT
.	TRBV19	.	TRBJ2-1	CASKVGGQSYNEQFF	TGTGCCAGTAAGGTCGGGGGCCAGAGCTACAATGAGCAGTTCTTC